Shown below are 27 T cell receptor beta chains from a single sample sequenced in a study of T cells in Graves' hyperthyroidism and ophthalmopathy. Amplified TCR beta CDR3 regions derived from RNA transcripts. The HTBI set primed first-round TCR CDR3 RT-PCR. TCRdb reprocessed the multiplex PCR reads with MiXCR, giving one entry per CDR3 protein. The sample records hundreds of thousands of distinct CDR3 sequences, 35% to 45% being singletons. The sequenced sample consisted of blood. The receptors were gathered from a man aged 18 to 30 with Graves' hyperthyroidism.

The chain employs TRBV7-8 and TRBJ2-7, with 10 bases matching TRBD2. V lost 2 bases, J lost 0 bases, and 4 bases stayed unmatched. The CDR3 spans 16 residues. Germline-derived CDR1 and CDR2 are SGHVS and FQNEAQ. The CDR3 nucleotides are TGTGCCAGCAGCTTAAGGACTAGCGGAACCTCCTACGAGCAGTACTTC. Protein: CASSLRTSGTSYEQYF.

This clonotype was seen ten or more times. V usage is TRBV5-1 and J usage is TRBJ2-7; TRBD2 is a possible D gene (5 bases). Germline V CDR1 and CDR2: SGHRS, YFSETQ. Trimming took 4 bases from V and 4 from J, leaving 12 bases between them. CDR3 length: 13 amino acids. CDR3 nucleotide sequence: TGCGCCAGCAGCCTAGCAACTGCTTACGAGCAGTACTTC. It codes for CASSLATAYEQYF. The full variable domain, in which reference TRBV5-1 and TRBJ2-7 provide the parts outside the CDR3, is KAGVTQTPRYLIKTRGQQVTLSCSPISGHRSVSWYQQTPGQGLQFLFEYFSETQRNKGNFPGRFSGRQFSNSRSEMNVSTLELGDSALYLCASSLATAYEQYFGPGTRLTVT.

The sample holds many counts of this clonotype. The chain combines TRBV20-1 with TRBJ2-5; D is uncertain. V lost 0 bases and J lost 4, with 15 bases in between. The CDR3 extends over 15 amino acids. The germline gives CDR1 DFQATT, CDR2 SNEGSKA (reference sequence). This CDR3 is CSARDGARSGETQYF. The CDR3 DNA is TGCAGTGCTAGAGATGGAGCGCGGTCAGGAGAGACCCAGTACTTC.

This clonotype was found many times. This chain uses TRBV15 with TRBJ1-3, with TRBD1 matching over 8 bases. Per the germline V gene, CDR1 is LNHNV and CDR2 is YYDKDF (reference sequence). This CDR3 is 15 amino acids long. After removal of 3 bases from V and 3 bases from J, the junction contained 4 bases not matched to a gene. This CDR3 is CATSRHGQGGNTIYF. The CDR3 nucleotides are TGTGCCACCAGCAGGCACGGACAGGGTGGAAACACCATATATTTT.

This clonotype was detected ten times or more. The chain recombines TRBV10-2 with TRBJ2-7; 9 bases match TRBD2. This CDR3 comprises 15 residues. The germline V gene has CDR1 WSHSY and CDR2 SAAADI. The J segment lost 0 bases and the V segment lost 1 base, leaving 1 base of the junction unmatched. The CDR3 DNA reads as TGCGCCAGCAGTGAGTTGGGACTAGCCTCCTACGAGCAGTACTTC. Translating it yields CASSELGLASYEQYF.

The chain's CDR3 is CASSGTKTGELFF. CDR3 nucleotides: TGTGCCAGCAGCGGGACTAAAACCGGGGAGCTGTTTTTT. The chain employs TRBV25-1 and TRBJ2-2, with TRBD2 identical over 7 bases. V lost 6 bases to trimming and J lost 5 bases; unmatched junction nucleotides: 3. The CDR3 sequence is 13 residues long. Germline CDR1 reads MGHDK; CDR2 reads SYGVNS.

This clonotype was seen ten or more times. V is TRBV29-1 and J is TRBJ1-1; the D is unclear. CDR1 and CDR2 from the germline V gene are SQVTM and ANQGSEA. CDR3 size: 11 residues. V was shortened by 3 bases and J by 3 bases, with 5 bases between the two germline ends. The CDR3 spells CSVESYTEAFF. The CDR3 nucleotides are TGCAGCGTTGAGTCGTACACTGAAGCTTTCTTT.

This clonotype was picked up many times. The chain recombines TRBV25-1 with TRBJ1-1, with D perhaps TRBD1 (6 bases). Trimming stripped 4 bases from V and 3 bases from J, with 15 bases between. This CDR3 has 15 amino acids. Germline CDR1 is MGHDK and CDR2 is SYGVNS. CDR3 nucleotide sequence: TGTGCCAGCAGTGCGAAGGGGGGCGAGGACACTGAAGCTTTCTTT. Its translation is CASSAKGGEDTEAFF.

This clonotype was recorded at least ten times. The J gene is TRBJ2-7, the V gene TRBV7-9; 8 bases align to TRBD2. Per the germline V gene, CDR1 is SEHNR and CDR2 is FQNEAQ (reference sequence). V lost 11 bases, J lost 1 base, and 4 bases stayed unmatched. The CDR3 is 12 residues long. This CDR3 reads CAAGGTSYEQYF. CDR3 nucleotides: TGTGCCGCGGGGGGAACATCCTACGAGCAGTACTTC. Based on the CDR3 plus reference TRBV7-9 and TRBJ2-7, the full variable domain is DTGVSQNPRHKITKRGQNVTFRCDPISEHNRLYWYRQTLGQGPEFLTYFQNEAQLEKSRLLSDRFSAERPKGSFSTLEIQRTEQGDSAMYLCAAGGTSYEQYFGPGTRLTVT.

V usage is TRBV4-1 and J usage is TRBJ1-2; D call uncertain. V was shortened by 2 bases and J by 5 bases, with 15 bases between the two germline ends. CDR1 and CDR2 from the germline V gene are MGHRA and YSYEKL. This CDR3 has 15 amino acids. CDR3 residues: CASSQPDGILYGYTF. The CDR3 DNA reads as TGCGCCAGCAGCCAACCTGACGGAATTCTATATGGCTACACCTTC.

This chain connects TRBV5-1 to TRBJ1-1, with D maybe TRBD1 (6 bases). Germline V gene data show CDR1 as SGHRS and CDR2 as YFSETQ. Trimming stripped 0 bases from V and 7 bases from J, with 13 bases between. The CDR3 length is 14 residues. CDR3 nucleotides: TGCGCCAGCAGCTTGGACAGGGCGATAATTGAAGCTTTCTTT. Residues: CASSLDRAIIEAFF.

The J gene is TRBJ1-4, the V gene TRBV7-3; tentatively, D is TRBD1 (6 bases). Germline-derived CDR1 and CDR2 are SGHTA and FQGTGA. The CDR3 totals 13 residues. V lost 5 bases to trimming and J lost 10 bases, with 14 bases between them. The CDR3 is CASSPRTVGKLFF. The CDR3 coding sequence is TGTGCCAGCAGCCCCCGGACAGTCGGAAAACTGTTTTTT.

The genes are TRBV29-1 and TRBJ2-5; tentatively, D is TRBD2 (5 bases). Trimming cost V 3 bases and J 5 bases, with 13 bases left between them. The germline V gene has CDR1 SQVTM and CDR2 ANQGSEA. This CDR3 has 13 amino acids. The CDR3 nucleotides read TGCAGCGTTGAGGCGGGCCTGGGGGAGACCCAGTACTTC. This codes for CSVEAGLGETQYF.

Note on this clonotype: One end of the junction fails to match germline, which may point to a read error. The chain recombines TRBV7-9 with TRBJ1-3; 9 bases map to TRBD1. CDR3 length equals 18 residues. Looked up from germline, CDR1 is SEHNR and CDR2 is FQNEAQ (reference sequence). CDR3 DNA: TGTGCCAGCAGCTTCCTTCTCCCGGGACAGGGAGGTGGAAACATCATATATTTT. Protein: CASSFLLPGQGGGNIIYF.

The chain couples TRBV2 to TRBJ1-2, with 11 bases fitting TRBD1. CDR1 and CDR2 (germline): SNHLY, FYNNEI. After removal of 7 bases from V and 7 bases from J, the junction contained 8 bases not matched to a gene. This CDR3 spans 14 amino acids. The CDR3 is CASTSGQGASGYTF. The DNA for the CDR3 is TGTGCCAGCACTTCCGGACAGGGGGCAAGTGGCTACACCTTC.

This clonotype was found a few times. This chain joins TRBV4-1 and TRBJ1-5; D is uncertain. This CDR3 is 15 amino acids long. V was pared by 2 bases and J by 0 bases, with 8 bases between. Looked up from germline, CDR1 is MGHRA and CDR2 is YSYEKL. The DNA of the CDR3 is TGCGCCAGCAGCCAATGGGAGGGTAGCAATCAGCCCCAGCATTTT. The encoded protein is CASSQWEGSNQPQHF.

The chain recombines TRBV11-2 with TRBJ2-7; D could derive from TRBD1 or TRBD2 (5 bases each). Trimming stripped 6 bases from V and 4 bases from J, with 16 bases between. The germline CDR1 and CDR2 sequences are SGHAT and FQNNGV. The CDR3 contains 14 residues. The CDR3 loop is CASRSRVSGYEQYF. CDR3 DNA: TGTGCCAGCAGGAGCAGGGTATCGGGGTACGAGCAGTACTTC. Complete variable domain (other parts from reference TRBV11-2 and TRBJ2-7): EAGVAQSPRYKIIEKRQSVAFWCNPISGHATLYWYQQILGQGPKLLIQFQNNGVVDDSQLPKDRFSAERLKGVDSTLKIQPAKLEDSAVYLCASRSRVSGYEQYFGPGTRLTVT.

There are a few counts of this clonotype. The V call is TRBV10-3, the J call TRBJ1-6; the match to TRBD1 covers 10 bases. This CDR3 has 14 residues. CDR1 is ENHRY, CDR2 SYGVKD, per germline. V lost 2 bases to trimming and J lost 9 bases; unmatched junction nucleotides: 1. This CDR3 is CAISEGQGGSPLHF. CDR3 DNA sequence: TGTGCCATCAGTGAGGGACAGGGGGGTTCACCCCTCCACTTT.

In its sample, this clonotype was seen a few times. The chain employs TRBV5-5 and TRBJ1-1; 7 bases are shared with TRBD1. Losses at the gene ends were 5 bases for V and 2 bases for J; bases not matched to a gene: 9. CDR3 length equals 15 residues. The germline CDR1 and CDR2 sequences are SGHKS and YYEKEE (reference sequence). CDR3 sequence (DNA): TGTGCCAGCAGTCTATGGGACAGCCTTAACACTGAAGCTTTCTTT. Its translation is CASSLWDSLNTEAFF.

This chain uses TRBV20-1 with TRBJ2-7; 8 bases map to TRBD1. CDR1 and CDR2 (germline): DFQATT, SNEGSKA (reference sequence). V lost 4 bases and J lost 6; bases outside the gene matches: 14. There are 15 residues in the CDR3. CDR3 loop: CSATIPGTGLGEQYF. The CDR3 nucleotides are TGCAGTGCTACCATTCCCGGGACAGGCCTTGGCGAGCAGTACTTC.

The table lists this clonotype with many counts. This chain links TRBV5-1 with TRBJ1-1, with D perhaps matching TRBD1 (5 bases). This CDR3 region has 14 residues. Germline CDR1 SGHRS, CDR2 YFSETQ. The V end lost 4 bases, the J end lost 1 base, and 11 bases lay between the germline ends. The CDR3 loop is CASSGTGQNTEAFF. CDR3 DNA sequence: TGCGCCAGCAGCGGGACCGGACAGAACACTGAAGCTTTCTTT.

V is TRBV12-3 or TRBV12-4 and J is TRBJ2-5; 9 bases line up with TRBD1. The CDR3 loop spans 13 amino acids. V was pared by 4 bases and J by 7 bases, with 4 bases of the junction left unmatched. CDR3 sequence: CASSWPGQGTQYF. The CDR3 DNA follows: TGTGCCAGCAGTTGGCCGGGACAGGGGACCCAGTACTTC.

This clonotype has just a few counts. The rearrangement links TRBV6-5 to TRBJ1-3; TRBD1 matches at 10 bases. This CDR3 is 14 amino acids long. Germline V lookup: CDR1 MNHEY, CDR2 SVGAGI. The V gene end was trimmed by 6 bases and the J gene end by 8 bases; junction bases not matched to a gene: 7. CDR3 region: CASRTGTGEDTIYF. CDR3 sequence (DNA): TGTGCCAGCAGGACCGGGACAGGGGAAGACACCATATATTTT.

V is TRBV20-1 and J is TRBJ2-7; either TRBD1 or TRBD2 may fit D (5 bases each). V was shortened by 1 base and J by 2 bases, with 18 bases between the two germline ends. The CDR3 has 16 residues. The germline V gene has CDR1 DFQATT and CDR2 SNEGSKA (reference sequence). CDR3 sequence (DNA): TGCAGTGCTAGAGGAGGGAATTTAGACAGTCCCTACGAGCAGTACTTC. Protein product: CSARGGNLDSPYEQYF.

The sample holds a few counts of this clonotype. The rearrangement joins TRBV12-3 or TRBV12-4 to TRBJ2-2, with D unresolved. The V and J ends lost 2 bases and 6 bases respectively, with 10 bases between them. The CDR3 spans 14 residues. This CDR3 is CASSLWSPAGELFF. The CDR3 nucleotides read TGTGCCAGCAGTTTATGGTCCCCCGCCGGGGAGCTGTTTTTT.

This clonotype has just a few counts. CDR3 sequence (DNA): TGTGCCAGTAGTCCCGGCGGGGGCTGGGGGGAAAAACTGTTTTTT. Encoded protein: CASSPGGGWGEKLFF. The chain has TRBV19 and TRBJ1-4; D might be TRBD1 (6 bases). The CDR3 loop spans 15 amino acids. Per the germline V gene, CDR1 is LNHDA and CDR2 is SQIVND (reference sequence). Between the trimmed V and J ends, which lost 5 bases and 8 bases, there was a span of 18 bases.

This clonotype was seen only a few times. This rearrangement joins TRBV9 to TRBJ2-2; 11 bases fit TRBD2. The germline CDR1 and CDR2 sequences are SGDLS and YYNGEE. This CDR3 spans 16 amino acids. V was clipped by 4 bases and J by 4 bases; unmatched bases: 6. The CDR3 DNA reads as TGTGCCAGCAGCCCGCCGGGACTAGCGGTCACCGGGGAGCTGTTTTTT. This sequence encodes CASSPPGLAVTGELFF.